This passage covers 15 T cell receptor beta chains from one sample sequenced in a study of blood T cells in healthy people across ages. Primed by a sample-barcoded 5' primer and a J-beta primer mix, a second PCR proceeded for 7 to 11 cycles. MiXCR, applied by TCRdb to the 5' RACE reads, yields one record per CDR3 protein. The sample shows under 2,000,000 distinct CDR3 sequences, less than 50% of them seen only once. The sequenced sample was blood. The receptors here all came from a middle-aged woman in good health.

V gene TRBV4-2 combines with J gene TRBJ2-7; D is uncertain. Germline lookup yields CDR1 LGHNA and CDR2 YNFKEQ. This CDR3 comprises 13 residues. V gave up 2 bases and J gave up 3 bases, with 8 bases separating them. The CDR3 DNA follows: TGTGCCAGCAGCCAAAGGATCGACTACGAGCAGTACTTC. This sequence encodes CASSQRIDYEQYF.

This clonotype has just a few counts. The J gene is TRBJ2-5, the V gene TRBV10-3; possibly TRBD2 for D (6 bases). The CDR3 has 17 residues. V dropped 2 bases and J dropped 3 bases, with 19 bases sitting between them. In germline, CDR1 is ENHRY, CDR2 SYGVKD. The CDR3 nucleotides read TGTGCCATCAGTGAGCGTTATACCCTAGCGAGAGAAGAGACCCAGTACTTC. Translated, it gives CAISERYTLAREETQYF.

This clonotype appeared many times. The CDR3 loop reads CASSRGEKLFF. The CDR3 DNA sequence: TGTGCCAGCAGCAGGGGTGAAAAACTGTTTTTT. The V and J genes are TRBV9 and TRBJ1-4, with D possibly TRBD1 on 5 matching bases. The CDR3 contains 11 residues. Germline CDR1 SGDLS, CDR2 YYNGEE. Trimming shortened V by 4 bases and J by 7 bases, and 5 bases separated the two germline ends.

Of note for this clonotype: A clone one base away is much larger, so this may be a read error. The chain joins TRBV7-2 to TRBJ1-2; TRBD1 matches 8 bases. Trimming removed 8 bases from V and 6 bases from J; junction bases left unmatched: 11. Germline V CDR1 and CDR2: SGHTA, FQGNSA. The CDR3 loop spans 14 amino acids. CDR3 DNA: TGTGCCAGCGGCCAACGGACAGGGACAAATGGCTACACCTTC. Protein sequence: CASGQRTGTNGYTF.

The chain carries TRBV3-1 and TRBJ2-7; 12 bases are a match to TRBD2. This CDR3 spans 16 amino acids. The J segment lost 5 bases and the V segment lost 5 bases, leaving 10 bases of the junction unmatched. Germline lookup yields CDR1 LGHDT and CDR2 YNNKEL (reference sequence). CDR3 DNA: TGTGCCAGCAGCTATTACAGACTAGCGGGAGACAACGAGCAGTACTTC. It codes for CASSYYRLAGDNEQYF.

This sequence joins TRBV24-1 and TRBJ2-5; D perhaps matches TRBD1 (5 bases). Trimming removed 4 bases from V and 1 base from J, with 12 bases in between. This CDR3 comprises 15 residues. CDR1 and CDR2 from the germline V gene are KGHDR and SFDVKD. CDR3 coding DNA: TGTGCCACCAGTGACCAAGGCCAGGGCCAAGAGACCCAGTACTTC. Amino acid sequence: CATSDQGQGQETQYF.

This clonotype has just a few counts. The chain couples TRBV5-1 to TRBJ2-5, with no clear D. This CDR3 has 15 residues. CDR1 is SGHRS and CDR2 is YFSETQ in the germline V gene. The V gene lost 1 base and the J gene lost 0 bases, with 10 bases spanning the gap. The CDR3 DNA sequence: TGCGCCAGCAGCTTGCGTCGACCCTACCAAGAGACCCAGTACTTC. This gives the protein CASSLRRPYQETQYF.

This clonotype has at least ten counts. V and J are TRBV10-3 and TRBJ2-7; D gene unclear. V lost 2 bases, J lost 4 bases, and 3 bases lay in between. CDR1 and CDR2 from the germline V gene are ENHRY and SYGVKD. This CDR3 has 11 amino acids. In nucleotides, the CDR3 is TGTGCCATCAGTGAGGGGTACGAGCAGTACTTC. It translates to CAISEGYEQYF.

The chain is built from TRBV7-9 and TRBJ1-2, with D unresolved. Germline CDR1 reads SEHNR; CDR2 reads FQNEAQ (reference sequence). The V gene lost 4 bases and the J gene lost 3 bases, with 6 bases spanning the gap. The CDR3 has 12 residues. This CDR3 reads CASSSKDYGYTF. As DNA, the CDR3 is TGTGCCAGCAGCTCGAAAGACTATGGCTACACCTTC.

This chain's CDR3 is CASSQQDRGGYTF. CDR3 in DNA: TGCGCCAGCAGCCAACAAGACCGGGGTGGCTACACCTTC. The V call is TRBV4-3, the J call TRBJ1-2; no reliable D call. V shed 2 bases and J shed 7 bases, with 11 bases lying between them. Germline CDR1 reads LGHNA; CDR2 reads YSLEER. The CDR3 consists of 13 residues.

The chain carries TRBV18 and TRBJ2-7, with a possible D match to TRBD2 (5 bases). CDR1 is KGHSH, CDR2 LQKENI, per germline. Trimming removed 6 bases from V and 0 bases from J, with 9 bases in between. The CDR3 has 13 residues. In nucleotides, the CDR3 is TGTGCCAGCTCCGGACTGGGCTCCTACGAGCAGTACTTC. The encoded protein is CASSGLGSYEQYF.

The chain has TRBV10-3 and TRBJ2-1; D uncertain. The J call may be in error: the DNA end matches TRBJ2-7 better. The germline V gene has CDR1 ENHRY and CDR2 SYGVKD. The CDR3 is 12 amino acids. CDR3 region: CAISPDNNEQYF. The CDR3 DNA reads as TGTGCCATCAGCCCCGACAACAATGAGCAGTACTTC.

With respect to this clonotype: A single base separates this from a much larger clone, so it may be a read error. V and J are TRBV7-2 and TRBJ2-7, with TRBD2 identical over 8 bases. The CDR3 loop spans 15 amino acids. CDR1 and CDR2 (germline): SGHTA, FQGNSA. V lost 2 bases to trimming and J lost 2 bases; unmatched junction nucleotides: 5. The CDR3 nucleotides are TGTACCAGCAGCTTATGGAGCGGGGGCCCCTACGAGCAGTACTTC. This gives the protein CTSSLWSGGPYEQYF.

The CDR3 nucleotides read TGTGCCAGCAGCTTAGCCGGGAGGGGCTTCAGCTCCTACGAGCAGTACTTC. Translated: CASSLAGRGFSSYEQYF. V is TRBV7-2 and J is TRBJ2-7, with 8 bases matching TRBD2. The germline V gene has CDR1 SGHTA and CDR2 FQGNSA. The CDR3 has 17 amino acids. Trimming took 0 bases from V and 0 from J; bases not matched to a gene: 7.

The chain couples TRBV20-1 to TRBJ2-1; TRBD1 matches 8 bases. From germline, CDR1 is DFQATT and CDR2 SNEGSKA (reference sequence). The trim removed 6 bases at V and 8 bases at J, leaving 12 bases unmatched. This CDR3 is 14 amino acids long. CDR3 sequence (DNA): TGCAGTGCAGTCCCCCGGACAGGGAGGTATGAGCAGTTCTTC. Translated: CSAVPRTGRYEQFF.